Listed below are T cell receptor beta chains from one sample, sequenced in a study of blood T cell repertoires in COVID-19. Sequencing used immunoSEQ multiplex PCR; TCRdb keeps in-frame clones, though not all of them. The data hold about 100,000 clones, with roughly 90% observed a single time. Sequencing was done on a sample of peripheral blood. Every receptor here comes from a man between 35 and 55 years old with active or convalescent COVID-19. Both conserved end residues are part of each CDR3. D genes are given only for firm matches. Where a row states a size, it is once, few, many or the class of an expanded clone; other rows omit it.

V gene: TRBV2
J gene: TRBJ1-1
D gene: -
clone size: -
CDR3 protein: CASRGQGMTEAFF
CDR3 DNA: TGTGCCAGCAGGGGTCAGGGGATGACTGAAGCTTTCTTT

V gene: TRBV10-3
J gene: TRBJ2-5
D gene: -
clone size: few
CDR3 protein: CAISLGVQETQYF
CDR3 DNA: TGTGCCATCTCTCTGGGAGTTCAAGAGACCCAGTACTTC

V gene: TRBV6-2/TRBV6-3
J gene: TRBJ1-1
D gene: -
clone size: -
CDR3 protein: CASSLTKNTEAFF
CDR3 DNA: TGTGCCAGCAGCCTAACAAAGAACACTGAAGCTTTCTTT

V gene: TRBV30
J gene: TRBJ1-1
D gene: TRBD1
clone size: -
CDR3 protein: CAWSSGTGGNTEAFF
CDR3 DNA: TGTGCCTGGAGTTCGGGGACAGGGGGAAACACTGAAGCTTTCTTT

V gene: TRBV5-1
J gene: TRBJ2-5
D gene: TRBD1
clone size: -
CDR3 protein: CASSLSQGAGETQYF
CDR3 DNA: TGCGCCAGCAGCTTATCCCAGGGGGCAGGGGAGACCCAGTACTTC

V gene: TRBV24-1
J gene: TRBJ1-5
D gene: -
clone size: -
CDR3 protein: CATSAGGQPQHF
CDR3 DNA: TGTGCCACCAGTGCGGGAGGTCAGCCCCAGCATTTT

V gene: TRBV5-4
J gene: TRBJ2-1
D gene: -
clone size: once
CDR3 protein: CASSSRVGYNEQFF
CDR3 DNA: TGTGCCAGCAGCTCCAGGGTGGGTTACAATGAGCAGTTCTTC

V gene: TRBV5-4
J gene: TRBJ1-5
D gene: -
clone size: -
CDR3 protein: CASSLGAGSNQPQHF
CDR3 DNA: TGTGCCAGCAGCTTGGGGGCGGGCAGCAATCAGCCCCAGCATTTT

V gene: TRBV5-6
J gene: TRBJ2-1
D gene: -
clone size: -
CDR3 protein: CASSLWPYEQFF
CDR3 DNA: TGTGCCAGCAGCTTGTGGCCGTATGAGCAGTTCTTC

V gene: TRBV6-5
J gene: TRBJ2-7
D gene: TRBD2
clone size: -
CDR3 protein: CASTQAGGLHEQYF
CDR3 DNA: TGTGCCAGCACCCAAGCGGGAGGGCTTCACGAGCAGTACTTC

V gene: TRBV7-3
J gene: TRBJ2-1
D gene: TRBD1
clone size: -
CDR3 protein: CASSAGQVSHNEQFF
CDR3 DNA: TGTGCCAGCAGCGCGGGACAGGTCAGCCACAATGAGCAGTTCTTC

V gene: TRBV2
J gene: TRBJ2-7
D gene: TRBD2
clone size: -
CDR3 protein: CASGLAGGSYEQYF
CDR3 DNA: TGTGCCAGCGGTCTAGCGGGAGGGTCCTACGAGCAGTACTTC

V gene: TRBV9
J gene: TRBJ2-1
D gene: -
clone size: -
CDR3 protein: CASSLSGAIYNEQFF
CDR3 DNA: TGTGCCAGCAGCCTATCCGGAGCCATCTACAATGAGCAGTTCTTC

V gene: TRBV6-5
J gene: TRBJ2-5
D gene: TRBD1
clone size: once
CDR3 protein: CASIQQGAWETQYF
CDR3 DNA: TGTGCCAGCATACAACAGGGGGCGTGGGAGACCCAGTACTTC

V gene: TRBV6-5
J gene: TRBJ1-4
D gene: -
clone size: once
CDR3 protein: CASSYSPGAHEKLFF
CDR3 DNA: TGTGCCAGCAGTTACTCCCCAGGGGCGCATGAAAAACTGTTTTTT

V gene: TRBV5-1
J gene: TRBJ2-5
D gene: -
clone size: -
CDR3 protein: CASSLAFRGGLETQYF
CDR3 DNA: TGCGCCAGCAGCTTGGCCTTTAGGGGCGGATTAGAGACCCAGTACTTC

V gene: TRBV4-1
J gene: TRBJ2-3
D gene: -
clone size: -
CDR3 protein: CASSLEKGLDTQYF
CDR3 DNA: TGCGCCAGCAGCCTCGAGAAGGGGCTCGATACGCAGTATTTT

V gene: TRBV7-2
J gene: TRBJ2-4
D gene: TRBD2
clone size: -
CDR3 protein: CASSLRAGVAKNIQYF
CDR3 DNA: TGTGCCAGCAGCCTCCGGGCGGGAGTTGCCAAAAACATTCAGTACTTC

V gene: TRBV5-4
J gene: TRBJ1-2
D gene: -
clone size: -
CDR3 protein: CASSLWAGRGYTF
CDR3 DNA: TGTGCCAGCAGCTTGTGGGCAGGGCGAGGCTACACCTTC

V gene: TRBV19
J gene: TRBJ1-2
D gene: -
clone size: once
CDR3 protein: CASTRTAANYGYTF
CDR3 DNA: TGTGCCAGTACTCGGACAGCAGCTAACTATGGCTACACCTTC

V gene: TRBV7-9
J gene: TRBJ1-2
D gene: -
clone size: -
CDR3 protein: CASSLRGQDYGYTF
CDR3 DNA: TGTGCCAGCAGTCTTAGGGGTCAGGACTATGGCTACACCTTC

V gene: TRBV3-1/TRBV3-2
J gene: TRBJ2-5
D gene: -
clone size: once
CDR3 protein: CASRGGRETQYF
CDR3 DNA: TGTGCCAGCAGGGGCGGGCGCGAGACCCAGTACTTC

V gene: TRBV7-2
J gene: TRBJ1-6
D gene: -
clone size: -
CDR3 protein: CASSPGGSYNSPLHF
CDR3 DNA: TGTGCCAGCAGCCCCGGAGGCTCCTATAATTCACCCCTCCACTTT

V gene: TRBV24-1
J gene: TRBJ2-1
D gene: TRBD1
clone size: -
CDR3 protein: CATSDRPGTGLYNEQFF
CDR3 DNA: TGTGCCACCAGTGATCGACCCGGGACAGGGTTGTACAATGAGCAGTTCTTC

V gene: TRBV28
J gene: TRBJ2-7
D gene: TRBD2
clone size: -
CDR3 protein: CASRPPLAGGEEQYF
CDR3 DNA: TGTGCCAGCCGCCCACCACTAGCGGGAGGAGAGGAGCAGTACTTC

V gene: TRBV19
J gene: TRBJ1-4
D gene: -
clone size: -
CDR3 protein: CASSRGVGEKLFF
CDR3 DNA: TGTGCCAGTAGTAGGGGAGTTGGTGAAAAACTGTTTTTT

V gene: TRBV5-1
J gene: TRBJ1-1
D gene: -
clone size: -
CDR3 protein: CASSLGDSGAEAFF
CDR3 DNA: TGCGCCAGCAGCTTGGGAGATTCGGGGGCTGAAGCTTTCTTT

V gene: TRBV10-3
J gene: TRBJ2-7
D gene: -
clone size: -
CDR3 protein: CAISEAGSWQPIYEQYF
CDR3 DNA: TGTGCCATCAGTGAAGCGGGTAGCTGGCAGCCTATCTACGAGCAGTACTTC

V gene: TRBV19
J gene: TRBJ2-7
D gene: TRBD2
clone size: -
CDR3 protein: CASSMGGNPYEQYF
CDR3 DNA: TGTGCCAGTAGTATGGGAGGGAACCCCTACGAGCAGTACTTC

V gene: TRBV5-4
J gene: TRBJ1-2
D gene: -
clone size: -
CDR3 protein: CASSFPGVFYGYTF
CDR3 DNA: TGTGCCAGCAGCTTCCCGGGGGTTTTCTATGGCTACACCTTC

V gene: TRBV28
J gene: TRBJ2-7
D gene: TRBD1
clone size: -
CDR3 protein: CASSSLPPGTDYYEQYF
CDR3 DNA: TGTGCCAGCAGTTCTCTTCCTCCCGGGACAGATTATTACGAGCAGTACTTC

V gene: TRBV5-1
J gene: TRBJ2-3
D gene: TRBD1
clone size: -
CDR3 protein: CASSPGSGGADTQYF
CDR3 DNA: TGCGCCAGCAGTCCCGGGTCAGGGGGCGCAGATACGCAGTATTTT

V gene: TRBV11-1
J gene: TRBJ2-7
D gene: -
clone size: -
CDR3 protein: CASSLGRVAYEQYF
CDR3 DNA: TGTGCCAGCAGCTTAGGTCGGGTGGCCTACGAGCAGTACTTC

V gene: TRBV28
J gene: TRBJ2-7
D gene: -
clone size: once
CDR3 protein: CASSLVMRTGDGSGVGFPYEQYF
CDR3 DNA: TGTGCCAGCAGTTTAGTAATGCGAACAGGGGATGGATCGGGGGTCGGTTTCCCCTACGAGCAGTACTTC

V gene: TRBV3-1/TRBV3-2
J gene: TRBJ1-1
D gene: -
clone size: -
CDR3 protein: CASSPRTENTEAFF
CDR3 DNA: TGTGCCAGCAGCCCTCGGACAGAGAACACTGAAGCTTTCTTT

V gene: TRBV3-1/TRBV3-2
J gene: TRBJ2-5
D gene: TRBD2
clone size: -
CDR3 protein: CASKGVSSGRTRETQYF
CDR3 DNA: TGTGCCAGCAAGGGGGTGTCTAGCGGGAGGACACGAGAGACCCAGTACTTC

V gene: TRBV6-6
J gene: TRBJ2-1
D gene: -
clone size: -
CDR3 protein: CASSYGLYNEQFF
CDR3 DNA: TGTGCCAGCAGTTACGGACTCTACAATGAGCAGTTCTTC

V gene: TRBV11-3
J gene: TRBJ2-2
D gene: -
clone size: -
CDR3 protein: CASSLGGIGELFF
CDR3 DNA: TGTGCCAGCAGCTTAGGAGGGATCGGGGAGCTGTTTTTT

V gene: TRBV3-1/TRBV3-2
J gene: TRBJ1-1
D gene: -
clone size: -
CDR3 protein: CASSPQAGQGNTEAFF
CDR3 DNA: TGTGCCAGCAGCCCTCAGGCGGGGCAGGGAAACACTGAAGCTTTCTTT

V gene: TRBV28
J gene: TRBJ2-7
D gene: TRBD2
clone size: -
CDR3 protein: CASRREGLVHEQYF
CDR3 DNA: TGTGCCAGCAGGCGGGAGGGCCTCGTCCACGAGCAGTACTTC

V gene: TRBV18
J gene: TRBJ2-3
D gene: -
clone size: -
CDR3 protein: CASSPPQGITQYF
CDR3 DNA: TGTGCCAGCTCACCCCCTCAGGGGATAACGCAGTATTTT

V gene: TRBV4-3
J gene: TRBJ2-3
D gene: -
clone size: once
CDR3 protein: CASSQDVHPTDTQYF
CDR3 DNA: TGCGCCAGCAGCCAAGATGTACATCCCACAGATACGCAGTATTTT

V gene: TRBV11-2
J gene: TRBJ2-5
D gene: -
clone size: -
CDR3 protein: CASSLDRRQRETQYF
CDR3 DNA: TGTGCCAGCAGCTTAGATAGGCGACAGAGAGAGACCCAGTACTTC

V gene: TRBV4-3
J gene: TRBJ2-7
D gene: TRBD1
clone size: -
CDR3 protein: CASSQGAGTGTYEQYF
CDR3 DNA: TGCGCCAGCAGCCAAGGGGCCGGGACAGGTACCTACGAGCAGTACTTC

V gene: TRBV6-1
J gene: TRBJ1-5
D gene: -
clone size: -
CDR3 protein: CASSEAGRGWANQPQHF
CDR3 DNA: TGTGCCAGCAGTGAAGCTGGGAGGGGGTGGGCGAATCAGCCCCAGCATTTT

V gene: TRBV28
J gene: TRBJ1-4
D gene: -
clone size: -
CDR3 protein: CASSSSLSRGATNEKLFF
CDR3 DNA: TGTGCCAGCAGTTCCTCCTTATCTCGGGGAGCAACTAATGAAAAACTGTTTTTT

V gene: TRBV7-8
J gene: TRBJ1-5
D gene: -
clone size: -
CDR3 protein: CASSLGSGDQPQHF
CDR3 DNA: TGTGCCAGCAGCTTAGGTTCCGGGGATCAGCCCCAGCATTTT

V gene: TRBV7-2
J gene: TRBJ2-3
D gene: TRBD2
clone size: -
CDR3 protein: CASSPKLAGRTDTQYF
CDR3 DNA: TGTGCCAGCAGCCCGAAACTAGCGGGCCGCACAGATACGCAGTATTTT

V gene: TRBV6-2/TRBV6-3
J gene: TRBJ2-1
D gene: -
clone size: -
CDR3 protein: CASSLRVSSYNEQFF
CDR3 DNA: TGTGCCAGCAGTTTGAGGGTGAGCTCCTACAATGAGCAGTTCTTC

V gene: TRBV7-2
J gene: TRBJ1-1
D gene: -
clone size: few
CDR3 protein: CASRSGVYRADTEAFF
CDR3 DNA: TGTGCCAGCAGATCAGGGGTTTACAGGGCAGACACTGAAGCTTTCTTT

V gene: TRBV27
J gene: TRBJ2-1
D gene: -
clone size: -
CDR3 protein: CASSSPGNEQFF
CDR3 DNA: TGTGCCAGCAGTTCCCCGGGTAATGAGCAGTTCTTC

V gene: TRBV27
J gene: TRBJ2-7
D gene: -
clone size: -
CDR3 protein: CASSQRLDYYEQYF
CDR3 DNA: TGTGCCAGCAGTCAAAGACTGGATTACTACGAGCAGTACTTC